The text below deals with one T cell receptor (beta chain). CDR3 length: 14 residues. J was trimmed by 3 bases and V by 5 bases; bases with no gene match: 3. In germline, CDR1 is MNHEY, CDR2 SMNVEV (reference sequence). This entry belongs to a study of blood T cell repertoires in COVID-19. As handled by the study authors: Estimation of nucleated cell counts relied on the amplification of reference gene primers. Method: immunoSEQ multiplex PCR; TCRdb's copy keeps in-frame clones and lacks some. The V and J calls and clone size are taken from that table; D and trimming were inferred from the DNA. The sample records roughly 180,000 clones, roughly 83% being singletons.

The source is a woman aged 30 to 39 who had recovered from COVID-19. The source material was PBMCs or T cells enriched from blood (not recorded which). The chain recombines TRBV27 with TRBJ2-7, with 11 bases matching TRBD2. CDR3 nucleotides: TGTGCCAGCAGTCCCGGACTAGCGGGCTACGAGCAGTACTTC. It encodes CASSPGLAGYEQYF.